Detailed here is one TCR beta chain. Its antigen is not identified. This sample was included in a study of T cells in localized non-small cell lung cancer. Repertoires were generated with immunoSEQ multiplex PCR, while TCRdb's copy carries only in-frame clones and drops some. The table lists roughly 40,000 clones, over 75% of them singletons. The length of the CDR3 is 15 residues. Germline-derived CDR1 and CDR2 are SGHNT and YYREEE (reference sequence). V lost 0 bases, J lost 6 bases, and 14 bases lay in between. Study-level findings and limits: A median of about 54 of the top 100 tumor clones appeared in adjacent lung, which was paired and uninvolved. Since sequencing was restricted to only one region of the tumor, intratumor heterogeneity remains a possibility.

The source material was peripheral blood, sampled before any cancer treatment. The gene calls are TRBV5-4 and TRBJ2-3; TRBD1 is a possible D gene (6 bases). This clonotype was sampled from a woman aged 35 to 75 with stage I lung adenocarcinoma. The CDR3 DNA reads TGTGCCAGCAGCTTGGTTGGGTCTCAGGGGGATACGCAGTATTTT. Its protein is CASSLVGSQGDTQYF.